These 24 T cell receptor beta chains were all obtained from the same sample, sequenced in a study of T cell responses to AZD1222 COVID-19 vaccine. The table came from immunoSEQ multiplex PCR; TCRdb's copy has only in-frame clones and leaves some out. The sample lists 95,000 to 100,000 clones, 65% to 85% occurring once. Sequenced here: peripheral blood, sampled 28 days after the second AZD1222 dose. The source of these receptors is an adult who received the AZD1222 COVID-19 vaccine.

The chain employs TRBV6-4 and TRBJ1-1; 10 nucleotides match TRBD1. J lost 5 bases, V lost 6 bases, and 3 bases had no gene match. Germline CDR1 is MRHNA and CDR2 is SNTAGT. The CDR3 spans 13 residues. This chain's CDR3 is CASRGQGSTEAFF. CDR3 bases: TGTGCCAGCAGGGGACAGGGGTCAACTGAAGCTTTCTTT.

This chain joins TRBV19 and TRBJ2-7, with 8 bases that match TRBD2. The CDR3 has 13 residues. After removal of 5 bases from V and 2 bases from J, the junction contained 2 bases not matched to a gene. CDR1 and CDR2 from the germline V gene are LNHDA and SQIVND (reference sequence). This CDR3 is CASSAGGAYEQYF. CDR3 bases: TGTGCCAGTAGTGCGGGAGGCGCCTACGAGCAGTACTTC.

V is TRBV2 and J is TRBJ1-2; D might be TRBD1 (6 bases). Trimming left V 11 bases short and J 8 bases short, with 18 bases between. CDR1 and CDR2 (germline): SNHLY, FYNNEI. The CDR3 runs to 12 residues. The CDR3 nucleotides are TGTGCCTCAAGCAGGGGCCCGGGAGGCTACACCTTC. It specifies CASSRGPGGYTF.

The chain links TRBV14 to TRBJ2-7; 8 bases align to TRBD2. With 4 bases clipped from V and 4 bases from J, the junction kept 9 bases outside the gene matches. This CDR3 has 15 amino acids. The germline V gene has CDR1 SGHDN and CDR2 FVKESK. CDR3 in amino acids: CASSPWEREWYEQYF. For the CDR3, the DNA is TGTGCCAGCAGCCCGTGGGAGCGGGAGTGGTACGAGCAGTACTTC.

This clone was seen more than once but under ten times. The rearrangement links TRBV3-1 (or the pseudogene TRBV3-2) to TRBJ2-2; TRBD2 agrees at 10 bases. The CDR3 runs 19 residues. J gave up 0 bases and V 4 bases, and 11 bases lay outside the gene matches. Germline loops: CDR1 LGHDT, CDR2 YNNKEL (reference sequence). In DNA form, the CDR3 reads TGTGCCAGCAGCCCACTTCTAGCGGGGGTGTCGGCGAACACCGGGGAGCTGTTTTTT. This codes for CASSPLLAGVSANTGELFF.

The V call is TRBV3-1 (or the pseudogene TRBV3-2), the J call TRBJ1-1; the D is unclear. Germline CDR1 LGHDT, CDR2 YNNKEL (reference sequence). This CDR3 spans 14 amino acids. V shed 4 bases and J shed 2 bases, with 11 bases lying between them. The CDR3: CASSRDGFNTEAFF. For the CDR3, the DNA is TGTGCCAGCAGCCGCGACGGTTTTAACACTGAAGCTTTCTTT.

The V gene is TRBV9, the J gene TRBJ2-7; D call uncertain. The CDR3 extends over 11 amino acids. CDR1 is SGDLS, CDR2 YYNGEE, per germline. V lost 4 bases, J lost 3 bases, and 5 bases lay in between. The CDR3: CASSRDYEQYF. Written as DNA, the CDR3 is TGTGCCAGCAGCAGGGACTACGAGCAGTACTTC.

The chain carries TRBV24-1 and TRBJ2-1, with TRBD1 matching 10 bases. The CDR3 has 16 residues. The V gene's germline CDR1 is KGHDR and CDR2 SFDVKD. The V segment lost 5 bases and the J segment 2 bases; nucleotides outside the gene matches: 5. The CDR3 coding sequence is TGTGCCACCAGTGGCGAGGACAGGGGGGCCTACAATGAGCAGTTCTTC. Protein sequence: CATSGEDRGAYNEQFF.

The V gene is TRBV12-3 or TRBV12-4, the J gene TRBJ1-2; D is possibly TRBD1 (5 bases). Trimming shortened V by 1 base and J by 3 bases, and 6 bases separated the two germline ends. The CDR3 runs to 13 residues. The CDR3 protein is CASSLGRDYGYTF. CDR3 DNA sequence: TGTGCCAGCAGTTTAGGCAGGGACTATGGCTACACCTTC.

This clone was counted once. The rearrangement links TRBV15 to TRBJ1-6; D not certain. The V end lost 0 bases, the J end lost 7 bases, and 10 bases lay between the germline ends. The CDR3 is made up of 15 amino acids. The germline V gene encodes CDR1 LNHNV and CDR2 YYDKDF (reference sequence). CDR3 amino acids: CATSREDGKNSPLHF. As DNA, the CDR3 is TGTGCCACCAGCAGAGAGGACGGGAAAAATTCACCCCTCCACTTT.

This clone was observed a handful of times. The gene calls are TRBV5-5 and TRBJ1-1; 7 bases are shared with TRBD1. CDR3 length: 17 amino acids. V lost 2 bases, J lost 1 base, and 11 bases stayed unmatched. The germline gives CDR1 SGHKS, CDR2 YYEKEE (reference sequence). The CDR3 coding sequence is TGTGCCAGCAGCTTTAGGACAGGTGGGTCCTGGAACACTGAAGCTTTCTTT. It codes for CASSFRTGGSWNTEAFF.

The chain is built from TRBV6-1 and TRBJ1-1, with D unresolved. Germline V gene data show CDR1 as MNHNS and CDR2 as SASEGT. This CDR3 has 13 residues. The V and J ends lost 0 bases and 6 bases respectively, with 8 bases between them. CDR3 in amino acids: CASSEAAVAEAFF. The DNA of the CDR3 is TGTGCCAGCAGTGAAGCAGCGGTGGCTGAAGCTTTCTTT.

The CDR3 sequence: CASRWEETQYF. CDR3 sequence (DNA): TGTGCCAGCAGATGGGAAGAGACCCAGTACTTC. The chain employs TRBV6-5 and TRBJ2-5; D ambiguous. This CDR3 region has 11 residues. Trimming shortened V by 6 bases and J by 3 bases, and 5 bases separated the two germline ends. Germline V gene data show CDR1 as MNHEY and CDR2 as SVGAGI.

The chain links TRBV3-1 (or the pseudogene TRBV3-2) to TRBJ1-4; a weak D match, TRBD1 (6 bases). CDR3 length: 15 residues. CDR1 LGHDT and CDR2 YNNKEL come from the germline V gene (reference sequence). V gave up 4 bases and J gave up 1 base, with 10 bases separating them. CDR3 nucleotides: TGTGCCAGCAGCCCCTTGACAGGAACTAATGAAAAACTGTTTTTT. This gives the protein CASSPLTGTNEKLFF.

This rearrangement joins TRBV10-1 to TRBJ1-2; 10 bases fit TRBD1. Germline-derived CDR1 and CDR2 are WNHNN and SYGVQD (reference sequence). The CDR3 has 13 amino acids. The V and J ends lost 6 bases and 4 bases, in that order; junction bases with no gene match: 2. The CDR3 sequence: CASSRQGAYGYTF. The CDR3 DNA follows: TGCGCCAGCAGCAGACAGGGGGCCTATGGCTACACCTTC.

The rearrangement joins TRBV11-3 to TRBJ2-5; TRBD2 might be the D (5 bases). Germline-derived CDR1 and CDR2 are SGHNT and YENEEA. Trimming took off 5 bases at V and 4 bases at J, with 20 bases between the two ends. There are 16 residues in the CDR3. CDR3 protein: CASSEGEGRFRETQYF. CDR3 DNA sequence: TGTGCCAGCAGCGAGGGTGAGGGAAGGTTTAGAGAGACCCAGTACTTC.

The chain couples TRBV7-2 to TRBJ2-3, with a weak D call TRBD2 (6 bases). Germline V lookup: CDR1 SGHTA, CDR2 FQGNSA. This CDR3 has 14 residues. The V gene lost 2 bases and the J gene lost 4 bases, with 10 bases spanning the gap. In DNA, the CDR3 is TGTGCCAGCAGCTTAACGGGAGACCCAGATACGCAGTATTTT. Amino acids: CASSLTGDPDTQYF.

This chain connects TRBV6-5 to TRBJ2-3, with 8 bases that match TRBD1. The J segment lost 2 bases and the V segment lost 0 bases, leaving 4 bases of the junction unmatched. The CDR3 has 16 residues. The germline V gene has CDR1 MNHEY and CDR2 SVGAGI. The CDR3 reads CASSYSQGAITDTQYF. The CDR3 DNA reads TGTGCCAGCAGTTACTCCCAGGGGGCGATCACAGATACGCAGTATTTT.

This clone was found a few times. V and J are TRBV18 and TRBJ1-1; 8 nucleotides align to TRBD1. The germline gives CDR1 KGHSH, CDR2 LQKENI. The CDR3 length is 15 residues. J gave up 10 bases and V 2 bases, and 12 bases lay outside the gene matches. Here the CDR3 reads CASSPSRGQEWTAFF. DNA for the CDR3: TGTGCCAGCTCACCAAGTAGGGGACAGGAGTGGACAGCTTTCTTT.

The chain employs TRBV6-5 and TRBJ1-2; D not resolved. CDR1 MNHEY and CDR2 SVGAGI come from the germline V gene. V was shortened by 8 bases and J by 5 bases, with 21 bases between the two germline ends. This CDR3 contains 15 residues. The CDR3 here is CASALSPEGWYGYTF. The CDR3 region has the DNA TGTGCCAGCGCTCTATCCCCCGAGGGATGGTATGGCTACACCTTC.

This chain connects TRBV7-9 to TRBJ1-4, with D possibly TRBD1 on 5 matching bases. The CDR3 length is 14 residues. Trimming left V 2 bases short and J 10 bases short, with 14 bases between. Germline CDR1 is SEHNR and CDR2 is FQNEAQ (reference sequence). The CDR3 is CASSLRSGSGKLFF. The CDR3 DNA sequence: TGTGCCAGCAGCTTACGGTCAGGGAGCGGAAAACTGTTTTTT.

This chain uses TRBV29-1 with TRBJ1-1; 10 bases map to TRBD1. After removal of 6 bases from V and 2 bases from J, the junction contained 6 bases not matched to a gene. The CDR3 spans 14 residues. Germline values: CDR1 SQVTM, CDR2 ANQGSEA. This CDR3 is CSVERDRGNTEAFF. CDR3 DNA: TGCAGCGTGGAGAGGGACAGGGGAAACACTGAAGCTTTCTTT.

The V and J genes are TRBV18 and TRBJ2-3; the match to TRBD1 covers 7 bases. The germline V gene has CDR1 KGHSH and CDR2 LQKENI. V lost 6 bases and J lost 0; bases outside the gene matches: 21. The CDR3 runs 20 residues. This CDR3 reads CASSNNRQGPARRSTDTQYF. CDR3 DNA sequence: TGTGCCAGCTCCAACAACAGACAGGGCCCCGCCCGAAGGAGCACAGATACGCAGTATTTT.

V and J are TRBV11-3 and TRBJ1-3, with a weak D call TRBD1 (5 bases). V was cut by 0 bases and J by 4 bases, with 13 bases left in between. Per germline, CDR1 SGHNT and CDR2 YENEEA. This CDR3 region has 16 residues. In DNA, the CDR3 is TGTGCCAGCAGCTTAGATTCGACAGAGTCAGGAAACACCATATATTTT. Amino acids: CASSLDSTESGNTIYF.